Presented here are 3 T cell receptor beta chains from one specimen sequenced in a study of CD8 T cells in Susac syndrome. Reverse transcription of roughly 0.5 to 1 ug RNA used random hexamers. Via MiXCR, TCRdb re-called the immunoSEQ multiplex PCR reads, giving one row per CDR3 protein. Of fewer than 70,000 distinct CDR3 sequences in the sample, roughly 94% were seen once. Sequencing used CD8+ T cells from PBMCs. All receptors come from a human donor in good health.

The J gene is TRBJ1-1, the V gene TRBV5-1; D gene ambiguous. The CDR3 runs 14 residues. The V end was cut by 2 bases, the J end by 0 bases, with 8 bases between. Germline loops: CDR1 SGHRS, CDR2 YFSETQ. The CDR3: CASSFARLNTEAFF. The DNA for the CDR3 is TGCGCCAGCAGCTTCGCAAGACTGAACACTGAAGCTTTCTTT.

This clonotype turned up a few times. DNA of the CDR3: TGTGCCAGCAGCCAAGAGGGGACAGGACTCAATCAGCCCCAGCATTTT. Translated, it gives CASSQEGTGLNQPQHF. The J gene is TRBJ1-5, the V gene TRBV14; 8 nucleotides line up with TRBD1. V trimming: 0 bases; J trimming: 3 bases; junction bases outside the gene matches: 4. Germline V gene data show CDR1 as SGHDN and CDR2 as FVKESK. This CDR3 contains 16 residues.

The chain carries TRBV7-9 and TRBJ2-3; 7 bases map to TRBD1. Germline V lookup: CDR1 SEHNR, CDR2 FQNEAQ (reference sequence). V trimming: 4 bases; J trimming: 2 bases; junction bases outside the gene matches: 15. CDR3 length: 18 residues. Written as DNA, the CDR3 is TGTGCCAGCAGCTCCTTACAAGGACAGGCGGTTTACACAGATACGCAGTATTTT. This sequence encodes CASSSLQGQAVYTDTQYF.